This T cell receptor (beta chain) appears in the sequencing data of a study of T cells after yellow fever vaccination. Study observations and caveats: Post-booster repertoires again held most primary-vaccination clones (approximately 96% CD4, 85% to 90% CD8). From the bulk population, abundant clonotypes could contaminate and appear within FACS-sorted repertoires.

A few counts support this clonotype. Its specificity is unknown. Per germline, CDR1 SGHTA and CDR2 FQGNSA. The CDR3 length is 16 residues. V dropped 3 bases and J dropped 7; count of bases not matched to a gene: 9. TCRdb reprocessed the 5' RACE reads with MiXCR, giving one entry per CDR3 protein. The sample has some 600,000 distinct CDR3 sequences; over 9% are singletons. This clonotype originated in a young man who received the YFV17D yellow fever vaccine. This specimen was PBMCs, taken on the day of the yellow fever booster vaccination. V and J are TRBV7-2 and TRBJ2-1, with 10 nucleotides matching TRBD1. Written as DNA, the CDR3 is TGTGCCAGCAGCTTGGCTGGGACAGGGGTAGGAAATGAGCAGTTCTTC. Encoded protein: CASSLAGTGVGNEQFF.